This TCR beta chain was recorded in a study of OX40 agonist ivuxolimab in advanced cancers. Study-wide results and limits: Some patients who did not respond also had low normalized T-cell clonal expansion.

Libraries were prepared by immunoSEQ multiplex PCR; TCRdb keeps only in-frame clonotypes and omits some of them. The profile shows fewer than 85,000 clones, approximately 90% of them singletons. Notes on this clone: No antigen is known for it.

The specimen was CD4+ or CD8+ T cells sorted from blood, collected in a trial of the OX40 agonist ivuxolimab. This clonotype originated in an adult with an advanced solid tumor such as melanoma, head and neck, liver or kidney cancer.

This CDR3 reads CASSQSPPLQVMSSYNEQFF. In DNA form, the CDR3 reads TGCGCCAGCAGTCAATCTCCCCCCTTACAGGTGATGAGCTCCTACAATGAGCAGTTCTTC. V and J are TRBV23-1 and TRBJ2-1, with D perhaps TRBD1 (5 bases). TRBV23-1 is filed as an ORF, its function uncertain. This CDR3 contains 20 residues. V lost 0 bases, J lost 0 bases, and 21 bases lay in between.